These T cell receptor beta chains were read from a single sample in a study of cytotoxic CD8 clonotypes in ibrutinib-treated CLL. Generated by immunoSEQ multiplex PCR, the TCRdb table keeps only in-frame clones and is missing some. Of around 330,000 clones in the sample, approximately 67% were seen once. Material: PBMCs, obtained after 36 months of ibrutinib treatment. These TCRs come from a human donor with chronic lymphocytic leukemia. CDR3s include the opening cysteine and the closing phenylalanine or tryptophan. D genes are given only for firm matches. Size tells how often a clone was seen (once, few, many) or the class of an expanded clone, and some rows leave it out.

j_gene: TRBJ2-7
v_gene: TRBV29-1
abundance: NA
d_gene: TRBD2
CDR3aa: CSVESGLAGDYEQYF
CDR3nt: TGCAGCGTTGAATCGGGACTAGCGGGGGACTACGAGCAGTACTTC

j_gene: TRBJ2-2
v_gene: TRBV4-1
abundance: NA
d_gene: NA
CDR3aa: CASSQVWGAGNTGELFF
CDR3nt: TGCGCCAGCAGCCAAGTCTGGGGTGCAGGGAACACCGGGGAGCTGTTTTTT

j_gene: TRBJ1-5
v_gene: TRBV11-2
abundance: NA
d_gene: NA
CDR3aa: CASSFRGPTPVGPQHF
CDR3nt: TGTGCCAGCAGCTTCAGGGGACCAACCCCCGTTGGGCCCCAGCATTTT

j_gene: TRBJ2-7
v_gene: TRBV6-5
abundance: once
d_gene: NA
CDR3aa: CASSYERGAKQYF
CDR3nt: TGTGCCAGCAGTTACGAACGGGGGGCAAAGCAGTACTTC

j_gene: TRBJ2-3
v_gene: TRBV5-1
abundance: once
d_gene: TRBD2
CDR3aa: CASSPRGAGALTDTQYF
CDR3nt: TGCGCCAGCAGCCCCCGCGGAGCGGGAGCGCTCACAGATACGCAGTATTTT

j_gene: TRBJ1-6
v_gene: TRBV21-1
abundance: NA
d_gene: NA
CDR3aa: CASSKDRVPPLHF
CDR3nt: TGTGCCAGCAGCAAAGACAGGGTCCCACCCCTCCACTTT

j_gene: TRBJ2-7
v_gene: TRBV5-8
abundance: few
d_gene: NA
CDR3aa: CASSYYRTYEQYF
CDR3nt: TGTGCCAGCAGCTACTACAGAACCTACGAGCAGTACTTC

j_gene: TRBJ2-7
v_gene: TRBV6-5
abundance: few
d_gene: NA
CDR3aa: CASSYWQGGSYEQYF
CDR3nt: TGTGCCAGCAGTTACTGGCAGGGGGGTTCCTACGAGCAGTACTTC

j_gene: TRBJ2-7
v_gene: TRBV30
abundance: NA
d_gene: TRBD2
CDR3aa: CAWSQHPGLAGTYEQYF
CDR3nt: TGTGCCTGGAGTCAACACCCAGGACTAGCGGGAACCTACGAGCAGTACTTC

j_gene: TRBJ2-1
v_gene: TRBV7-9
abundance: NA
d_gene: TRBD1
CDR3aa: CASSLGFGQGYNEQFF
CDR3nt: TGTGCCAGCAGCTTAGGATTTGGACAGGGGTACAATGAGCAGTTCTTC

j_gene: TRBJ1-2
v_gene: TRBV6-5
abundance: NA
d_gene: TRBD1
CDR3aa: CASSVGQGVRGYTF
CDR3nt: TGTGCCAGCAGTGTTGGACAGGGAGTTAGGGGCTACACCTTC

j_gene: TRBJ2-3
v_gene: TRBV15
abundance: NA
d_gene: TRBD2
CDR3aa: CATAPTSGLTDTQYF
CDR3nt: TGTGCCACGGCCCCGACTAGCGGACTCACAGATACGCAGTATTTT

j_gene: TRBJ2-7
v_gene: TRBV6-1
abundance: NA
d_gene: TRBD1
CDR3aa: CASSPGTGGWQYF
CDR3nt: TGTGCCAGCAGCCCCGGGACAGGGGGCTGGCAGTACTTC

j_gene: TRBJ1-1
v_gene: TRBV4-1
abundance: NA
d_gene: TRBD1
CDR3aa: CASSQVPGTGGDTEAFF
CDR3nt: TGCGCCAGCAGCCAAGTCCCCGGGACAGGGGGAGACACTGAAGCTTTCTTT

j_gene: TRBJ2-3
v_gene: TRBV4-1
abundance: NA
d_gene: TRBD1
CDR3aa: CASSQDATGGVTDTQYF
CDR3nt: TGCGCCAGCAGCCAAGATGCGACAGGGGGAGTCACAGATACGCAGTATTTT

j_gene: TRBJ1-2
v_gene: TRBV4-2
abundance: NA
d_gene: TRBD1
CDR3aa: CASSHPTGAANYGYTF
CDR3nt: TGTGCCAGCAGCCACCCCACAGGGGCTGCTAACTATGGCTACACCTTC

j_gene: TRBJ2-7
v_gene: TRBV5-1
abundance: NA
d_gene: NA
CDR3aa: CASSLGFGSGEQYF
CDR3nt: TGCGCCAGCAGCTTGGGCTTCGGGTCCGGCGAGCAGTACTTC

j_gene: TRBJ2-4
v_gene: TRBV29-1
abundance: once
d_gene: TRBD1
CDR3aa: CSGRPGGVGKNIQYF
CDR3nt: TGCAGCGGCAGGCCAGGGGGAGTGGGCAAAAACATTCAGTACTTC

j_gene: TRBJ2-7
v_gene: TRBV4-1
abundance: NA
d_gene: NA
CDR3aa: CASSQQQWGSYEQYF
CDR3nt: TGCGCCAGCAGCCAACAACAGTGGGGCTCCTACGAGCAGTACTTC

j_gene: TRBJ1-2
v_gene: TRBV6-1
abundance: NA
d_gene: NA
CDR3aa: CASRRARSANYGYTF
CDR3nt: TGTGCCAGCAGAAGGGCGCGGAGTGCTAACTATGGCTACACCTTC

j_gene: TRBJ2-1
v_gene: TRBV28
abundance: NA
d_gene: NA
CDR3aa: CASSSPWGVNEQFF
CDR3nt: TGTGCCAGCAGTTCCCCTTGGGGAGTCAATGAGCAGTTCTTC

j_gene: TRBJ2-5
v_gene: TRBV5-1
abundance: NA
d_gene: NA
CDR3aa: CASSLQDGWETQYF
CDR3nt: TGCGCCAGCAGCCTCCAGGACGGGTGGGAGACCCAGTACTTC

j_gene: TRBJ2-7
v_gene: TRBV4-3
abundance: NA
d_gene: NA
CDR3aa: CASSQDMGTSYEQYF
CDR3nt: TGCGCCAGCAGCCAAGATATGGGAACCTCCTACGAGCAGTACTTC

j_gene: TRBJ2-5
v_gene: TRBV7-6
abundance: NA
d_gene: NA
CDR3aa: CASSRRGFYGDQETQYF
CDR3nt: TGTGCCAGCAGCCGCCGCGGGTTTTACGGGGATCAAGAGACCCAGTACTTC

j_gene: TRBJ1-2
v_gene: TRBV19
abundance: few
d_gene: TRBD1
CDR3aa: CASSIPGTGALGYTF
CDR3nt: TGTGCCAGTAGTATCCCCGGGACAGGGGCGTTGGGCTACACCTTC

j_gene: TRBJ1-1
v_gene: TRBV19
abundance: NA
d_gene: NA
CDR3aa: CASSPSGSEAFF
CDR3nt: TGTGCCAGTAGCCCTTCTGGGTCTGAAGCTTTCTTT

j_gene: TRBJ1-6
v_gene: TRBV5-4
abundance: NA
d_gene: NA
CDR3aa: CASSLTGSGNSPLHF
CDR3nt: TGTGCCAGCAGCTTGACAGGCTCGGGAAATTCACCCCTCCACTTT

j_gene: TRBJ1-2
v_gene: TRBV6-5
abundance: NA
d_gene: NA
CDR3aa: CASSYSKEGSRGYTF
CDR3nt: TGTGCCAGCAGTTACTCGAAAGAGGGCTCGAGGGGCTACACCTTC

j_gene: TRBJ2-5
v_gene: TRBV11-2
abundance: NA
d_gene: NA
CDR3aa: CASSLSEGETQYF
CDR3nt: TGTGCCAGCAGCTTATCGGAAGGGGAGACCCAGTACTTC

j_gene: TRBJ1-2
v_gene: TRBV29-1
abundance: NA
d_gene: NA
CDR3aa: CSTHGASGYTF
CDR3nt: TGCAGCACCCACGGGGCTTCGGGCTACACCTTC

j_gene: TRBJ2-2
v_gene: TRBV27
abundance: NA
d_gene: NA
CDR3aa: CASSRDPPQTGELFF
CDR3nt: TGTGCCAGCAGTAGAGACCCACCCCAGACCGGGGAGCTGTTTTTT

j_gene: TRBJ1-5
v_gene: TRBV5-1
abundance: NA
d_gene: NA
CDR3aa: CASSLDYGNQPQHF
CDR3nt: TGCGCCAGCAGCTTGGACTACGGGAATCAGCCCCAGCATTTT

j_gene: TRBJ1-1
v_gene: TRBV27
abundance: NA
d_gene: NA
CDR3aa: CASSLGIGQEAFF
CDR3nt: TGTGCCAGCAGTTTGGGAATCGGACAGGAAGCTTTCTTT

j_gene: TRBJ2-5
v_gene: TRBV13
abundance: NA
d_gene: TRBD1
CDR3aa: CASSTRTGRQETQYF
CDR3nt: TGTGCCAGCAGCACGCGGACAGGGAGGCAAGAGACCCAGTACTTC

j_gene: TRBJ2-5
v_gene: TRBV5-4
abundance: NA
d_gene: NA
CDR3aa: CASHQGGFQETQYF
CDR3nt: TGTGCCAGTCATCAGGGGGGATTCCAAGAGACCCAGTACTTC

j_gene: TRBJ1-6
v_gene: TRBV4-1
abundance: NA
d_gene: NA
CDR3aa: CASSPLGGAGSYNSPLHF
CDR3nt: TGCGCCAGCAGCCCCCTGGGTGGGGCCGGGTCTTATAATTCACCCCTCCACTTT